This section outlines one T cell receptor (beta chain) sequence together with its context. Its target is unknown. The record originates from a study of CD8 T cells in ankylosing spondylitis. There are 15 residues in the CDR3. Germline values: CDR1 MNHEY, CDR2 SMNVEV (reference sequence). Trimming stripped 1 base from V and 4 bases from J, with 11 bases between. Molecular-barcoded quantitative 5'-RACE produced these TCR beta libraries. TCRdb passed the 5' RACE reads through MiXCR, listing each CDR3 protein once. Of about 200,000 distinct CDR3 sequences in the sample, 5.5% to 7.5% were seen once. Study-wide results and limits: Clones that were linked to disease were CD8+ and were relatively rare in peripheral blood. Fewer than 10 highly homologous variants formed a TCR beta motif that appeared characteristic of ankylosing spondylitis blood. Reportedly, disease-linked clones are significantly enriched in ankylosing spondylitis patients' matched synovial fluid. Prior work had noted some motif variants in reactive arthritis blood and synovial fluid.

This chain uses TRBV27 with TRBJ2-1; D may be TRBD1 (5 bases). The specimen sequenced was blood, either unsorted or a sorted T cell fraction (not recorded which). The source is a male donor with ankylosing spondylitis. Here the CDR3 DNA reads TGTGCCAGCAGTTTATTAGGGGCCTCGTACAATGAGCAGTTCTTC. Its protein product is CASSLLGASYNEQFF.